This TCR beta chain is from a study of OX40 agonist ivuxolimab in advanced cancers. At the level of the study: The dose of intravenous ivuxolimab that patients received every 2 weeks ranged from 0.01 to 10 mg/kg.

The method was immunoSEQ multiplex PCR; TCRdb's version includes in-frame clones alone and lacks a portion of them. The table has about 75,000 clones, around 90% seen once; the top ten hold 0.3% to 0.4%. Blood got drawn at baseline, again on cycle 4 day 1, and then on cycle 7 day 1. The V gene's germline CDR1 is MDHEN and CDR2 SYDVKM. Unmatched junction bases numbered 4, after V lost 4 bases and J lost 3 bases. The CDR3 consists of 15 residues. The TCR comes from an adult with an advanced solid tumor such as melanoma, head and neck, liver or kidney cancer. Sequenced material: CD4+ or CD8+ T cells sorted from blood, taken in a trial of the OX40 agonist ivuxolimab. This sequence joins TRBV28 and TRBJ1-4; TRBD1 aligns across 8 bases. In DNA form, the CDR3 reads TGTGCCAGCAGTTCCACAGGGGGAGCTAATGAAAAACTGTTTTTT. Its translation is CASSSTGGANEKLFF.